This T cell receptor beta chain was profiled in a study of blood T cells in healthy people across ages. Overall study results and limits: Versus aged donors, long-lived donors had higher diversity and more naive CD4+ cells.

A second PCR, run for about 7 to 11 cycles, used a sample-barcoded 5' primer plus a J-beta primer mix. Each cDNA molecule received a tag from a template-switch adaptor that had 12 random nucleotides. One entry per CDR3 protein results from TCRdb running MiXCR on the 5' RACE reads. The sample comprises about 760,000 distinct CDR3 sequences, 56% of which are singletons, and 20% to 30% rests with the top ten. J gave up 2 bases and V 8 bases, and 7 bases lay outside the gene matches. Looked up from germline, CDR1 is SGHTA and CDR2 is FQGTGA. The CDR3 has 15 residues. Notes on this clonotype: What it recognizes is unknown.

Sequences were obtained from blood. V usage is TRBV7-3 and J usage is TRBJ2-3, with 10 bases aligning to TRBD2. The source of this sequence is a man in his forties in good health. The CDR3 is CASERLAGITDTQYF. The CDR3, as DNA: TGTGCCAGCGAGCGACTAGCGGGCATCACAGATACGCAGTATTTT.